This entry lists 22 T cell receptor beta chains sequenced from one sample in a study of Ad26.COV2.S vaccination and SARS-CoV-2 variants. Treatment: about 20 received Ad26.COV2.S at low or high dose, single or two shots; 5 received placebo; per-sample allocation not given. It was on day 63 after the first vaccine or placebo injection that samples were taken. Repertoires were generated with immunoSEQ multiplex PCR, while TCRdb's copy carries only in-frame clones and drops some. The top ten hold about 3.3% of the sample, which has about 350,000 clones, around 83% seen once. The sample was peripheral blood, taken in a trial of Ad26.COV2.S vaccine versus placebo. The receptors were gathered from a person aged 18-60 years who received the Ad26.COV2.S COVID-19 vaccine or a placebo.

The chain carries TRBV3-1 (or the pseudogene TRBV3-2) and TRBJ2-7; 9 nucleotides match TRBD1. After removal of 6 bases from V and 0 bases from J, the junction contained 3 bases not matched to a gene. The CDR3 runs to 14 residues. From germline, CDR1 is LGHDT and CDR2 YNNKEL (reference sequence). The CDR3 DNA sequence: TGTGCCAGCAGTAGGGACAGGGCCTCCTACGAGCAGTACTTC. Translating gives CASSRDRASYEQYF.

The J gene is TRBJ2-6, the V gene TRBV24-1; TRBD2 matches 9 bases. V was clipped by 5 bases and J by 6 bases; unmatched bases: 4. Germline loops: CDR1 KGHDR, CDR2 SFDVKD. CDR3 length: 15 residues. Here the CDR3 reads CATSAGLAVANVLTF. In DNA form, the CDR3 reads TGTGCCACCAGTGCGGGACTAGCTGTGGCCAACGTCCTGACTTTC.

The rearrangement uses TRBV5-1 and TRBJ2-4, with 11 bases aligning to TRBD2. Germline CDR1 is SGHRS and CDR2 is YFSETQ. The CDR3 covers 17 residues. J gave up 6 bases and V 3 bases, and 11 bases lay outside the gene matches. CDR3: CASSSSSPGLAVNIQYF. The CDR3 DNA follows: TGCGCCAGCAGCTCCAGTAGTCCGGGACTAGCGGTAAACATTCAGTACTTC.

The V call is TRBV2, the J call TRBJ2-3, with no clear D. CDR1 and CDR2 (germline): SNHLY, FYNNEI. V was shortened by 0 bases and J by 0 bases, with 13 bases between the two germline ends. The CDR3 covers 17 residues. The CDR3 DNA sequence: TGTGCCAGCAGTGAAGCGATAATATTGTTTAGCACAGATACGCAGTATTTT. It yields the protein CASSEAIILFSTDTQYF.

The chain carries TRBV19 and TRBJ2-1, with D unresolved. V was shortened by 4 bases and J by 1 base, with 5 bases between the two germline ends. The CDR3 has 13 amino acids. The germline gives CDR1 LNHDA, CDR2 SQIVND (reference sequence). The chain's CDR3 is CASSKGSYNEQFF. The CDR3 bases are TGTGCCAGTAGTAAGGGATCCTACAATGAGCAGTTCTTC.

This clone came up once. The chain combines TRBV11-2 with TRBJ2-7; TRBD2 aligns across 8 bases. CDR3 length: 15 residues. After removal of 5 bases from V and 0 bases from J, the junction contained 6 bases not matched to a gene. CDR1 SGHAT and CDR2 FQNNGV come from the germline V gene. The CDR3 bases are TGTGCCAGCAGCCCTGGGACTAGGAGCTCCTACGAGCAGTACTTC. It specifies CASSPGTRSSYEQYF.

V usage is TRBV20-1 and J usage is TRBJ1-2; TRBD1 agrees at 11 bases. The CDR3 runs to 15 residues. Trimming at V came to 3 bases and at J to 2 bases, leaving 5 bases not matched to a gene. Germline V gene sequence: CDR1 DFQATT, CDR2 SNEGSKA (reference sequence). Here the CDR3 reads CSASGGDRGNYGYTF. In DNA form, the CDR3 reads TGCAGTGCTAGTGGTGGGGACAGGGGGAACTATGGCTACACCTTC.

The chain recombines TRBV6-5 with TRBJ2-7; D may be TRBD1 (6 bases). CDR3 length: 14 amino acids. V dropped 2 bases and J dropped 4 bases, with 12 bases sitting between them. The germline V gene has CDR1 MNHEY and CDR2 SVGAGI. This CDR3 is CASSYGSTGYEQYF. DNA for the CDR3: TGTGCCAGCAGTTACGGTTCAACAGGGTACGAGCAGTACTTC.

This clone was recorded only once. The V and J genes are TRBV19 and TRBJ1-1, with no clear D. V dropped 3 bases and J dropped 1 base, with 9 bases sitting between them. Germline CDR1 and CDR2: LNHDA and SQIVND (reference sequence). The CDR3 covers 14 residues. CDR3 loop: CASSISQWNTEAFF. DNA of the CDR3: TGTGCCAGTAGTATTTCTCAGTGGAACACTGAAGCTTTCTTT.

V and J are TRBV19 and TRBJ1-5, with D uncertain. Between the trimmed V and J ends, which lost 5 bases and 4 bases, there was a span of 9 bases. The CDR3 is 13 amino acids. Germline CDR1 is LNHDA and CDR2 is SQIVND (reference sequence). CDR3 in amino acids: CASSYTGNQPQHF. CDR3 DNA sequence: TGTGCCAGTAGTTACACCGGGAATCAGCCCCAGCATTTT.

This chain connects TRBV11-2 to TRBJ2-7; the match to TRBD2 covers 9 bases. The ends lost 4 bases at V and 7 bases at J; junction bases unmatched: 11. This CDR3 is built from 15 residues. Germline CDR1 reads SGHAT; CDR2 reads FQNNGV. CDR3 in amino acids: CASSSAGSGRYEQYF. CDR3 coding DNA: TGTGCCAGCAGCTCGGCGGGGAGCGGGAGGTATGAGCAGTACTTC.

The chain combines TRBV5-4 with TRBJ1-5, with D unresolved. CDR1 SGHNT and CDR2 YYREEE come from the germline V gene (reference sequence). V lost 0 bases and J 0 bases, leaving 10 bases between the germline ends. The CDR3 totals 16 residues. As DNA, the CDR3 is TGTGCCAGCAGCTTGGGAGGGCCGGATAGCAATCAGCCCCAGCATTTT. Protein: CASSLGGPDSNQPQHF. Based on the CDR3 plus reference TRBV5-4 and TRBJ1-5, the full variable domain is ETGVTQSPTHLIKTRGQQVTLRCSSQSGHNTVSWYQQALGQGPQFIFQYYREEENGRGNFPPRFSGLQFPNYSSELNVNALELDDSALYLCASSLGGPDSNQPQHFGDGTRLSIL.

The chain's CDR3 is CASKGIDEYTQYF. CDR3 coding DNA: TGTGCCAGCAAGGGAATCGACGAATATACGCAGTATTTT. V is TRBV25-1 and J is TRBJ2-3; unclear D gene. V lost 7 bases and J 7 bases, leaving 15 bases between the germline ends. The CDR3 is 13 residues long. Germline V lookup: CDR1 MGHDK, CDR2 SYGVNS.

V gene TRBV12-3 or TRBV12-4 combines with J gene TRBJ1-3, with D unclear. V lost 5 bases to trimming and J lost 7 bases, with 12 bases between them. The CDR3 has 13 residues. CDR3 nucleotide sequence: TGTGCCAGCAGTCCCGGTCAGTGGAACACCATATATTTT. Translating it yields CASSPGQWNTIYF.

The chain links TRBV13 to TRBJ2-7; D is uncertain. Trimming left V 0 bases short and J 3 bases short, with 9 bases between. The CDR3 loop spans 14 amino acids. Looked up from germline, CDR1 is PRHDT and CDR2 is FYEKMQ (reference sequence). The CDR3 nucleotides are TGTGCCAGCAGCTTAGGAGCCAGCGACTACGAGCAGTACTTC. It encodes CASSLGASDYEQYF.

The V call is TRBV6-5, the J call TRBJ1-1; D is unresolved. With 7 bases removed from V and 4 bases from J, the gap between germline ends came to 16 bases. This CDR3 is 14 amino acids long. Germline V gene data show CDR1 as MNHEY and CDR2 as SVGAGI. CDR3 region: CASNHRVGITEAFF. CDR3 coding DNA: TGTGCCAGCAATCATAGGGTAGGGATCACTGAAGCTTTCTTT.

The chain carries TRBV30 and TRBJ1-1; D is ambiguous. The germline V gene encodes CDR1 GTSNPN and CDR2 SVGIG (reference sequence). Trimming took off 0 bases at V and 1 base at J, with 12 bases between the two ends. The CDR3 contains 15 residues. This CDR3 reads CAWSVESSGNTEAFF. Written as DNA, the CDR3 is TGTGCCTGGAGTGTAGAGTCTTCGGGGAACACTGAAGCTTTCTTT.

The V call is TRBV30, the J call TRBJ1-4; no firm D call. The V end was cut by 0 bases, the J end by 3 bases, with 8 bases between. CDR1 GTSNPN and CDR2 SVGIG come from the germline V gene (reference sequence). CDR3 length equals 14 residues. This CDR3 reads CAWSVQPANEKLFF. The CDR3, as DNA: TGTGCCTGGAGTGTACAGCCAGCTAATGAAAAACTGTTTTTT.

The chain is built from TRBV7-9 and TRBJ2-7; the D gene is possibly TRBD1 (6 bases). The CDR3 covers 16 residues. The germline V gene has CDR1 SEHNR and CDR2 FQNEAQ (reference sequence). V lost 4 bases and J lost 2, with 18 bases in between. CDR3 nucleotide sequence: TGTGCCAGCAGCTCTCGACAGGCCGAGAAGCCCTACGAGCAGTACTTC. It codes for CASSSRQAEKPYEQYF.

Ten or more counts support this clone. The chain recombines TRBV6-2 or TRBV6-3 with TRBJ2-7, with D tentatively TRBD1 (6 bases). V lost 6 bases, J lost 0 bases, and 9 bases lay in between. Per germline, CDR1 MNHEY and CDR2 SVGEGT. CDR3 size: 13 residues. CDR3 residues: CASSWDNSYEQYF. The CDR3 DNA sequence: TGTGCCAGCAGCTGGGACAACTCCTACGAGCAGTACTTC.

The chain recombines TRBV6-4 with TRBJ1-5; possibly TRBD1 for D (6 bases). This CDR3 has 16 residues. Trimming took 7 bases from V and 0 from J, leaving 16 bases between them. Germline V CDR1 and CDR2: MRHNA, SNTAGT. The CDR3 DNA reads as TGTGCCAGCACCCTCAGGGGAGGGTATAGCAATCAGCCCCAGCATTTT. Residues: CASTLRGGYSNQPQHF.

The table lists this clone with a count of one. The rearrangement links TRBV5-1 to TRBJ1-2, with D possibly matching TRBD1 (5 bases). Trimming cost V 4 bases and J 8 bases, with 18 bases left between them. Germline V gene lookup returns CDR1 SGHRS and CDR2 YFSETQ. CDR3 length equals 14 residues. The CDR3 here is CASSLSGRVEGYTF. The CDR3 region has the DNA TGCGCCAGCAGCCTGAGCGGCAGGGTCGAAGGCTACACCTTC.